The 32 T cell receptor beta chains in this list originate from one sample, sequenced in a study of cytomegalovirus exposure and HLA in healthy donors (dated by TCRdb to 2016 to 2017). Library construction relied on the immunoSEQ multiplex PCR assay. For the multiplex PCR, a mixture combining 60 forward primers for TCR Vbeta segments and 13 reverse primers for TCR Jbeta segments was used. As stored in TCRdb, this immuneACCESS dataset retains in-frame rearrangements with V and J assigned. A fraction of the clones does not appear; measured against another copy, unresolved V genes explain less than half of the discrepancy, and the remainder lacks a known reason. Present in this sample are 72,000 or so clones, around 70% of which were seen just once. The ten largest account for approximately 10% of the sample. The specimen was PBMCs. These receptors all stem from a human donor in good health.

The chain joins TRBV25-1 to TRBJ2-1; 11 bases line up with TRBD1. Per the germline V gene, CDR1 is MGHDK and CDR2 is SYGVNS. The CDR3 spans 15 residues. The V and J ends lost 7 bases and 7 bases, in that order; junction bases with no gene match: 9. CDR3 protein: CASTFGQGAFNEQFF. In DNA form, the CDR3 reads TGTGCCAGCACCTTCGGACAGGGGGCTTTTAATGAGCAGTTCTTC. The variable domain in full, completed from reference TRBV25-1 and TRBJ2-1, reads EADIYQTPRYLVIGTGKKITLECSQTMGHDKMYWYQQDPGMELHLIHYSYGVNSTEKGDLSSESTVSRIRTEHFPLTLESARPSHTSQYLCASTFGQGAFNEQFFGPGTRLTVL.

The DNA for the CDR3 is TGTGCCAGCAGTTACGGGGGCTCCTACACCTTC. Its protein is CASSYGGSYTF. This sequence joins TRBV6-5 and TRBJ1-2, with a weak D call TRBD1 (6 bases). Trimming pared 2 bases from V and 10 bases from J, leaving 8 bases between. CDR3 length equals 11 residues. The germline CDR1 and CDR2 sequences are MNHEY and SVGAGI.

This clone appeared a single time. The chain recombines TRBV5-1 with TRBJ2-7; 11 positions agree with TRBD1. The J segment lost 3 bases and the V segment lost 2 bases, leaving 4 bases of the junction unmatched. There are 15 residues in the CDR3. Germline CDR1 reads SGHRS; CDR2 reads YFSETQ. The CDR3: CASSFYGTGGYEQYF. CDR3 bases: TGCGCCAGCAGCTTCTACGGGACAGGGGGCTACGAGCAGTACTTC.

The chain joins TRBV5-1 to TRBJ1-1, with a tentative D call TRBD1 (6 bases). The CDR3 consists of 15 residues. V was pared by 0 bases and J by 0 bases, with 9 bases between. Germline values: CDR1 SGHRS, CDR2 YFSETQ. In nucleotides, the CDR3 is TGCGCCAGCAGCTTGGAGACAGGTATGAACACTGAAGCTTTCTTT. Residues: CASSLETGMNTEAFF.

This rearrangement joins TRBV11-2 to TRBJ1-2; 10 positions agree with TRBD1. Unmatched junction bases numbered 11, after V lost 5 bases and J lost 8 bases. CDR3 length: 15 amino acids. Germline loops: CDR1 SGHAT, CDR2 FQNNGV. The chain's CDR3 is CASSTRQGAYRGYTF. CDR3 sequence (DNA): TGTGCCAGCAGCACACGACAGGGGGCGTATAGGGGCTACACCTTC.

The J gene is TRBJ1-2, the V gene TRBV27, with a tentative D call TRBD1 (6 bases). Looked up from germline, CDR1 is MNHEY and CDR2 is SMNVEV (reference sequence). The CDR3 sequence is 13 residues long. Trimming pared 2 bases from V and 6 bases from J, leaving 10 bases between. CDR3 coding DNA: TGTGCCAGCAGTTTACAGGGGTTCGATGGCTACACCTTC. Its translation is CASSLQGFDGYTF.

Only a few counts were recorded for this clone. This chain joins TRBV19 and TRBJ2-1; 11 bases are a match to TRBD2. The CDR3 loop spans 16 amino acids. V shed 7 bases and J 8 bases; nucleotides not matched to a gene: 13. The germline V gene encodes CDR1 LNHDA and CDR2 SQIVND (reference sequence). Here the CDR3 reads CASTPLAGGLWDEQFF. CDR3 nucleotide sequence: TGTGCCAGTACCCCTCTAGCGGGAGGCCTCTGGGATGAGCAGTTCTTC. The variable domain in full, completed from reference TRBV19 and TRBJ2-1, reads DGGITQSPKYLFRKEGQNVTLSCEQNLNHDAMYWYRQDPGQGLRLIYYSQIVNDFQKGDIAEGYSVSREKKESFPLTVTSAQKNPTAFYLCASTPLAGGLWDEQFFGPGTRLTVL.

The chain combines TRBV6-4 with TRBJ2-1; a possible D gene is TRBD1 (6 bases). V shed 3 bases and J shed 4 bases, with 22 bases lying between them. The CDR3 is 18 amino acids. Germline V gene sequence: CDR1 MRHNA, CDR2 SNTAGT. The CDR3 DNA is TGTGCCAGCAGTGAAGCTGGTCAGGGGCAGATGACTTACAATGAGCAGTTCTTC. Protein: CASSEAGQGQMTYNEQFF.

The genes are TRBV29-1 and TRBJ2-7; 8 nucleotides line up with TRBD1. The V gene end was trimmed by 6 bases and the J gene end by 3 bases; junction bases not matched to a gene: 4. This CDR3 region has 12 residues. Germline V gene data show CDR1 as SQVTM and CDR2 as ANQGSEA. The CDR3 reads CSVQGEGYEQYF. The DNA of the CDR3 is TGCAGCGTACAGGGGGAAGGCTACGAGCAGTACTTC.

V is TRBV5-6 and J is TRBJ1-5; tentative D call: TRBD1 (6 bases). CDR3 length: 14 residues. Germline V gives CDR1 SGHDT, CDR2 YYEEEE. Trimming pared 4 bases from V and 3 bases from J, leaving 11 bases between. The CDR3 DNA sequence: TGTGCCAGCAGCCACGGACAGTTCAATCAGCCCCAGCATTTT. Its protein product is CASSHGQFNQPQHF.

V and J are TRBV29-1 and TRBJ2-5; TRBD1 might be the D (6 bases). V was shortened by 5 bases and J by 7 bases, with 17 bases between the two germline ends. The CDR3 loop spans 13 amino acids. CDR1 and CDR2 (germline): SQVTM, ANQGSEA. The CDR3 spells CSVWIQGTGTQYF. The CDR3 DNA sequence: TGCAGCGTTTGGATTCAGGGGACCGGGACCCAGTACTTC. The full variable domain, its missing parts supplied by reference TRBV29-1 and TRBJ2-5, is SAVISQKPSRDICQRGTSLTIQCQVDSQVTMMFWYRQQPGQSLTLIATANQGSEATYESGFVIDKFPISRPNLTFSTLTVSNMSPEDSSIYLCSVWIQGTGTQYFGPGTRLLVL.

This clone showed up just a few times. The CDR3 is CASQGTGGLNEQYF. Written as DNA, the CDR3 is TGTGCCAGCCAAGGGACAGGGGGCTTGAACGAGCAGTACTTC. The J gene is TRBJ2-7, the V gene TRBV2; 12 positions match TRBD1. Germline-derived CDR1 and CDR2 are SNHLY and FYNNEI. Trimming removed 8 bases from V and 5 bases from J; junction bases left unmatched: 7. This CDR3 has 14 residues.

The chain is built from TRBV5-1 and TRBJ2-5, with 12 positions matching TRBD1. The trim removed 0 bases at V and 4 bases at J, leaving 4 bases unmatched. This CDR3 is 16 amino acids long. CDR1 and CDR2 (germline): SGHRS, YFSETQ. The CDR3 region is CASSLAGTGGGETQYF. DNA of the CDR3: TGCGCCAGCAGCTTGGCCGGGACAGGGGGCGGAGAGACCCAGTACTTC.

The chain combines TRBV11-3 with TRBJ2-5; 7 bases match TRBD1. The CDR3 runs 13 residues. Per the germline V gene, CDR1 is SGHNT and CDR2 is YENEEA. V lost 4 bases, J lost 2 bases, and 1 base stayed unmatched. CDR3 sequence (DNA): TGTGCCAGCAGCTGGGACAGTCAAGAGACCCAGTACTTC. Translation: CASSWDSQETQYF.

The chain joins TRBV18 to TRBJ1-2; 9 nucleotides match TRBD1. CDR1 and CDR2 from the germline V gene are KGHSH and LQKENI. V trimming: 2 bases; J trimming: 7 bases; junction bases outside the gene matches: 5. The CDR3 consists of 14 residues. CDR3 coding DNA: TGTGCCAGCTCACCATCGACAGGGGGTTGTGGCTACACCTTC. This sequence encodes CASSPSTGGCGYTF.

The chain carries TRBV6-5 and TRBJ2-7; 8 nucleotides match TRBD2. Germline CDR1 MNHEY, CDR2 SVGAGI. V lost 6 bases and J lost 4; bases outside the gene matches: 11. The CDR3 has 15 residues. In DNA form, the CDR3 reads TGTGCCAGCAGAACTAGCGGAGGGACCCATTACGAGCAGTACTTC. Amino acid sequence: CASRTSGGTHYEQYF.

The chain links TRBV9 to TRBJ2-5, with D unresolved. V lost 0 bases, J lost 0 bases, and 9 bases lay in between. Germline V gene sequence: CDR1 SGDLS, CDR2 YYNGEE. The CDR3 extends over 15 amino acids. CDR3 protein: CASSVDSGYQETQYF. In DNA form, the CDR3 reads TGTGCCAGCAGCGTAGATTCAGGCTACCAAGAGACCCAGTACTTC.

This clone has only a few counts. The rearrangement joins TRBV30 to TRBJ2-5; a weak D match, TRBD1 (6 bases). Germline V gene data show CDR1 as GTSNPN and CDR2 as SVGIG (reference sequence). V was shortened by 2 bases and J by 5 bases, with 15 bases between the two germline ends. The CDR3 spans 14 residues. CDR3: CAWSSTGSGETQYF. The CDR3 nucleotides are TGTGCCTGGAGTTCTACAGGGTCGGGGGAGACCCAGTACTTC.

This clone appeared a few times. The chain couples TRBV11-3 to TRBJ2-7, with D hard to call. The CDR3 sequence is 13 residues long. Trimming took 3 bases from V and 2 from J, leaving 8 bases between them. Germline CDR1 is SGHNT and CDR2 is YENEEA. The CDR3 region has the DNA TGTGCCAGCAGCTTCTATCTTCCCTACGAGCAGTACTTC. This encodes CASSFYLPYEQYF. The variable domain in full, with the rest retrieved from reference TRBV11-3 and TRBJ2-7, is EAGVVQSPRYKIIEKKQPVAFWCNPISGHNTLYWYLQNLGQGPELLIRYENEEAVDDSQLPKDRFSAERLKGVDSTLKIQPAELGDSAVYLCASSFYLPYEQYFGPGTRLTVT.

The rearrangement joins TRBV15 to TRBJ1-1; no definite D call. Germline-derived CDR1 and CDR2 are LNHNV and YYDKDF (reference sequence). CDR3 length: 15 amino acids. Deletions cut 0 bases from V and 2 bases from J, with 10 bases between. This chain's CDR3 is CATSRDQQLNTEAFF. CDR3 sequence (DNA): TGTGCCACCAGCAGAGATCAACAGCTAAACACTGAAGCTTTCTTT.

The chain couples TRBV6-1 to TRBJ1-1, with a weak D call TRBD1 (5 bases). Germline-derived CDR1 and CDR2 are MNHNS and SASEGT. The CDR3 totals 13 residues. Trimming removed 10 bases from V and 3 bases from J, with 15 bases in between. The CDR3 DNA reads TGTGCCACCGGGGGGGAATCGTACACTGAAGCTTTCTTT. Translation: CATGGESYTEAFF.

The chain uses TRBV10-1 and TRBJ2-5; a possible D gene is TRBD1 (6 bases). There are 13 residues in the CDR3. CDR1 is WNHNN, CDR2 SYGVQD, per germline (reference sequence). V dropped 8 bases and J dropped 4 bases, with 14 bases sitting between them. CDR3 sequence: CASQGTLGETQYF. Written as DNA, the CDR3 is TGCGCCAGCCAGGGGACCCTTGGAGAGACCCAGTACTTC.

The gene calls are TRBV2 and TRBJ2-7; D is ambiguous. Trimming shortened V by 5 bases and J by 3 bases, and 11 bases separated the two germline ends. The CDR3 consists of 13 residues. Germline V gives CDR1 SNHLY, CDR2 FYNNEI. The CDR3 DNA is TGTGCCAGCAGTTCGTCGGTCGACTACGAGCAGTACTTC. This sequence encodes CASSSSVDYEQYF.

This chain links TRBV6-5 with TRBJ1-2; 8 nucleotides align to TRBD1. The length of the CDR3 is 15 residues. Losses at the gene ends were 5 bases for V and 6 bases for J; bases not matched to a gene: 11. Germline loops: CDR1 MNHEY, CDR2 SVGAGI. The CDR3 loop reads CASSLTGGESNGYTF. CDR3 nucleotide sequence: TGTGCCAGCAGTCTCACAGGGGGTGAGTCGAATGGCTACACCTTC.

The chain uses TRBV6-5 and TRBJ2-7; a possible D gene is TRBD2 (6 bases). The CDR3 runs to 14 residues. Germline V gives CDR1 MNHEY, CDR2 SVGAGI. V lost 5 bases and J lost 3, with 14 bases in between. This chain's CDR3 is CASSASRGLYEQYF. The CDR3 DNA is TGTGCCAGCAGTGCCTCGCGGGGTCTCTACGAGCAGTACTTC.

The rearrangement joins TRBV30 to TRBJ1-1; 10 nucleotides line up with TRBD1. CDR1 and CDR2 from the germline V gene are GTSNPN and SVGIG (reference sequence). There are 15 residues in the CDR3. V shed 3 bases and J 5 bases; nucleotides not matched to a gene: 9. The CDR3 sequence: CAWRRPGTGVTEAFF. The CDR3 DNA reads TGTGCCTGGAGGAGACCCGGGACAGGGGTGACTGAAGCTTTCTTT.

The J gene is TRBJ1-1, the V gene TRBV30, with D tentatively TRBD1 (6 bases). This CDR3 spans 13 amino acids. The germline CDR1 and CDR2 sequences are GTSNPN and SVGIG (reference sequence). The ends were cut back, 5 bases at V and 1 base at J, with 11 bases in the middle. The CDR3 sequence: CAWAGDGNTEAFF. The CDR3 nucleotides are TGTGCCTGGGCAGGGGACGGGAACACTGAAGCTTTCTTT.

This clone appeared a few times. CDR3 region: CAWSTGTQYF. In nucleotides, the CDR3 is TGTGCCTGGTCGACAGGGACGCAGTACTTC. The rearrangement joins TRBV30 to TRBJ2-7, with 7 bases that match TRBD1. Looked up from germline, CDR1 is GTSNPN and CDR2 is SVGIG (reference sequence). Germline trimming cut 5 bases from V and 9 bases from J; bases unmatched to any gene: 4. The CDR3 has 10 residues.

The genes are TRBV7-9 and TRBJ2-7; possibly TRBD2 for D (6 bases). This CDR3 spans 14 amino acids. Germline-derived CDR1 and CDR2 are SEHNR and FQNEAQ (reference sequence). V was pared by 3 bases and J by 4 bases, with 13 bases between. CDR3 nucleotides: TGTGCCAGCAGCTTCCCGGGAGTCGCGTACGAGCAGTACTTC. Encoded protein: CASSFPGVAYEQYF.

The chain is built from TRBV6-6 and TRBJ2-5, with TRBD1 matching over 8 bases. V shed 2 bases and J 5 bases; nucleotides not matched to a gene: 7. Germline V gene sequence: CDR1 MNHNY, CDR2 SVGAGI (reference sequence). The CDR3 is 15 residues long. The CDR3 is CASSYPAGGAETQYF. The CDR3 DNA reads TGTGCCAGCAGTTACCCGGCAGGGGGCGCGGAGACCCAGTACTTC.

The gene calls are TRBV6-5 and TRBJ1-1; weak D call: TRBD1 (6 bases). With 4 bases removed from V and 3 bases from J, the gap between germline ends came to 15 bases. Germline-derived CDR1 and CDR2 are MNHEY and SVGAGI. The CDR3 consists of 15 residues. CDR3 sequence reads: CASSSPRAGDTEAFF. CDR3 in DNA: TGTGCCAGCAGTTCCCCTCGGGCAGGGGACACTGAAGCTTTCTTT.

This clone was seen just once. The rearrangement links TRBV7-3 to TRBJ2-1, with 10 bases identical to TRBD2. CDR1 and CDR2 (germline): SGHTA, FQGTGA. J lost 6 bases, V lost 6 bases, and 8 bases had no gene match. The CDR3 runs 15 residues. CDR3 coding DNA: TGTGCCAGCAGTTACCGGACTAGCGGCCCCAATGAGCAGTTCTTC. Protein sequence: CASSYRTSGPNEQFF.